Sequencing of this T cell receptor (beta chain) was carried out in a study of shared clonotypes between healthy human individuals. General study points: Clonotypes shared by all four sorted-subset donors had higher generation probabilities than non-shared clonotypes.

CD45RO negativity and positive selection for CCR7 defined naive CD8 cells, a population that excluded terminally differentiated effector memory CD45RA+ cells. All participating donors were Caucasian adults from Nashville, Tennessee. With 5 bases clipped from V and 6 bases from J, the junction kept 7 bases outside the gene matches. There are 14 residues in the CDR3. Germline CDR1 MNHEY, CDR2 SMNVEV (reference sequence). A few counts support this clone. Antigen unknown. Clones were sequenced by immunoSEQ multiplex PCR, and TCRdb holds only the in-frame ones, with some missing. The sample shows 1.5 million to 2.5 million clones, about 94% of them seen only once.

This chain joins TRBV27 and TRBJ1-2; 9 nucleotides line up with TRBD1. The sequenced sample was naive CD8+ T cells sorted from blood. The clonotype originates from a man between 18 and 35 years old in good health. DNA for the CDR3: TGTGCCAGCAGTCTCGGGACAGGGACCCATGGCTACACCTTC. As protein: CASSLGTGTHGYTF.